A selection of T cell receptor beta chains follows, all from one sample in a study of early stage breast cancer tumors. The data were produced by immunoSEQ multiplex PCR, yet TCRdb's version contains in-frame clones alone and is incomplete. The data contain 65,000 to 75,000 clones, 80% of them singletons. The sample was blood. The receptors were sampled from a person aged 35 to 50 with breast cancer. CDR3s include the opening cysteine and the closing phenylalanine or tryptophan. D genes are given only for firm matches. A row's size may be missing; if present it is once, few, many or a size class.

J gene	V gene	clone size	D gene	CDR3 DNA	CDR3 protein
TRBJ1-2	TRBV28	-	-	TGTGCCAGCAGTTTACTTCTTCCCGGGGGACGTAACTATGGCTACACCTTC	CASSLLLPGGRNYGYTF
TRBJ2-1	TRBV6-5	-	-	TGTGCCAGCAGTTACTCCCTCAATGAGCAGTTCTTC	CASSYSLNEQFF
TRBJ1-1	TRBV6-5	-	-	TGTGCCAGCACGTTTCAGGGGAAGAACACTGAAGCTTTCTTT	CASTFQGKNTEAFF
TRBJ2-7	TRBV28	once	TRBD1	TGTGCCAGCAGAAGCCAGACAGGGGTCTCCTACGAGCAGTACTTC	CASRSQTGVSYEQYF
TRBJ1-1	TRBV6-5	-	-	TGTGCCAGCAGCCTCGGACGGATGAACACTGAAGCTTTCTTT	CASSLGRMNTEAFF
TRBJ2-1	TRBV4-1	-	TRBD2	TGCGCCAGCAGACCCGGGACTAGCGGGAGGAGCTCCTACAATGAGCAGTTCTTC	CASRPGTSGRSSYNEQFF
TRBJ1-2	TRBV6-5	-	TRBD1	TGTGCCAGCAGCCCAAAGGGACAGGGCTACTATGGCTACACCTTC	CASSPKGQGYYGYTF
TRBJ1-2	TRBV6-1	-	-	TGTGCCAGCAGTGATAACTATGGCTACACCTTC	CASSDNYGYTF
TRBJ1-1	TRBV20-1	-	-	TGCAGTGTTGGGGCTGAAGCTTTCTTT	CSVGAEAFF
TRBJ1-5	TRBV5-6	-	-	TGTGCCAGCAGCTTATTAAATCAGCCCCAGCATTTT	CASSLLNQPQHF
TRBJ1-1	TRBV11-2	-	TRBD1	TGTGCCAGCAGCTTTGGACAGGGTGGTATCACTGAAGCTTTCTTT	CASSFGQGGITEAFF
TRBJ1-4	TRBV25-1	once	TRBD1	TGTGCCAGCAGTGAAACAGGGGGTGGGGGTGAAAAACTGTTTTTT	CASSETGGGGEKLFF
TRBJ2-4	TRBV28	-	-	TGTGCCAGCAATCCAACTGGGACGAAACTAGCCAAAAACATTCAGTACTTC	CASNPTGTKLAKNIQYF
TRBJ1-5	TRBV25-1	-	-	TGTGCCAGCAGTGCCGCCCGCAATCAGCCCCAGCATTTT	CASSAARNQPQHF
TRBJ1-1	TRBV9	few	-	TGTGCCAGCAGCCTGGGACCCCGAGAGGACACTGAAGCTTTCTTT	CASSLGPREDTEAFF
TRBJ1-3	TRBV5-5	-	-	TGTGCCAGCAGCGGCGGGTTGTGGAAGGACTCTGGAAACACCATATATTTT	CASSGGLWKDSGNTIYF
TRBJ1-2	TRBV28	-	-	TGTGCCAGCAGTTTCGGGGCTCAAAACTATGGCTACACCTTC	CASSFGAQNYGYTF
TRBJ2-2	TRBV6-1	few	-	TGTGCCAGCAGCCAGAGTCAGGGCGGGGAGCTGTTTTTT	CASSQSQGGELFF
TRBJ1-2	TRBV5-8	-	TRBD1	TGTGCCAGCAGCTTGGGGACAGGGGCATACTATGGCTACACCTTC	CASSLGTGAYYGYTF
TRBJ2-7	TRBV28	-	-	TGTGCCAGCGCCCGTGACTTAGGACTCGCCTACGAGCAGTACTTC	CASARDLGLAYEQYF
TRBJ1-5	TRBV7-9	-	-	TGTGCCAGCAGCCAAGGCCAGGGGCAAAATCAGCCCCAGCATTTT	CASSQGQGQNQPQHF
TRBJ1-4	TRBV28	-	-	TGTGCCAGCAGTTTGGGGGGGAGTAATGAAAAACTGTTTTTT	CASSLGGSNEKLFF
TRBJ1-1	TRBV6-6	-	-	TGTGCCAGCAGTTACGTCACTAGGAACACTGAAGCTTTCTTT	CASSYVTRNTEAFF
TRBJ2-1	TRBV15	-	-	TGTGCCACCAGCAGAGAGGGAAGCTCCTACAATGAGCAGTTCTTC	CATSREGSSYNEQFF
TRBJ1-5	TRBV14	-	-	TGTGCCAGCAGCCAAGATTATCGCCAGCCCCAGCATTTT	CASSQDYRQPQHF
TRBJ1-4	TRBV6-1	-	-	TGTGCCAGCAGTGAAGCGGTACAGGGCAATGAAAAACTGTTTTTT	CASSEAVQGNEKLFF
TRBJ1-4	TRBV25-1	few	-	TGTGCCAGCGGACCCTCAGGTGAAAAACTGTTTTTT	CASGPSGEKLFF
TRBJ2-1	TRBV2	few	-	TGTGCCAGCGCCTTCAATGAGCAGTTCTTC	CASAFNEQFF
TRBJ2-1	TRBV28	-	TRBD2	TGTGCCAGCAGGACTCCTAGCGGCAATGAGCAGTTCTTC	CASRTPSGNEQFF
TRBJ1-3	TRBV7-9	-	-	TGTGCCAGCAGCTTAGCAGGTGGCTCTGGAAACACCATATATTTT	CASSLAGGSGNTIYF
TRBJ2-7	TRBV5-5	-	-	TGTGCCAGCAGCCCCGGGCAGGGAGGCTACGAGCAGTACTTC	CASSPGQGGYEQYF
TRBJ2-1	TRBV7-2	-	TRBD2	TGTGCCAGCAGCCCTCCCCCGGCGAGCGGGATTGTCGAGCAGTTCTTC	CASSPPPASGIVEQFF
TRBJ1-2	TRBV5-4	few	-	TGTGCCAGCAGCTTGGAGCAGGGCCGCAGCTATGGCTACACCTTC	CASSLEQGRSYGYTF
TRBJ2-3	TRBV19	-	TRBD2	TGTGCCAGTAGAACACTAGCGGGAGGGCTGGATACGCAGTATTTT	CASRTLAGGLDTQYF
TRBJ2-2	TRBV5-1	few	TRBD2	TGCGCCAGCAGAACAAGAACCGGGACTAGCGGGAGGCCAATCAGTATCGGGGAGCTGTTTTTT	CASRTRTGTSGRPISIGELFF
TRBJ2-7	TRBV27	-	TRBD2	TGTGCCAGCAGTCAGACCGGGACTAGCTCGTACGAGCAGTACTTC	CASSQTGTSSYEQYF
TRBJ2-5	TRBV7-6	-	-	TGTGCCAGCAGCTCTATGGCAGAGACCCAGTACTTC	CASSSMAETQYF
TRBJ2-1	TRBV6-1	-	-	TGTGCCAGCAGCGCCGGGCCTGGGGGGTACAATGAGCAGTTCTTC	CASSAGPGGYNEQFF
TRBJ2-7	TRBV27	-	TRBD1	TGTGCCAGCAGTTTAGACAGGGTATCCGAGCAGTACTTC	CASSLDRVSEQYF
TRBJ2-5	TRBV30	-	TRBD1	TGTGCCTGGGACAGGGGGGGTATGGAGACCCAGTACTTC	CAWDRGGMETQYF
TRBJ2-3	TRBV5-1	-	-	TGCGCCAGCAGCCGGGTGGGGGATCCCACAGATACGCAGTATTTT	CASSRVGDPTDTQYF
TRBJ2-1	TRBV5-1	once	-	TGCGCCAGCAGCTTGGGTTCGAGGGTCGATGAGCAGTTCTTC	CASSLGSRVDEQFF
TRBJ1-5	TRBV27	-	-	TGTGCCAGCAGTTTATCGGGGCCCCTCAATCAGCCCCAGCATTTT	CASSLSGPLNQPQHF